Sequencing of this T cell receptor (beta chain) was carried out in a study of blood T cell repertoires in COVID-19. J gave up 0 bases and V 0 bases, and 4 bases lay outside the gene matches. Germline V gene data show CDR1 as SGHRS and CDR2 as YFSETQ. The CDR3 sequence is 16 residues long. On this clone itself: Other DNA sequences in the sample encode the same CDR3.

Generated by immunoSEQ multiplex PCR, the TCRdb table keeps only in-frame clones and is missing some. The data hold about 54,000 clones, with roughly nine tenths observed a single time. The sample comprised peripheral blood. This TCR derives from a woman aged 60-70 years with active or convalescent COVID-19. The chain is built from TRBV5-1 and TRBJ2-3; 7 nucleotides match TRBD2. The CDR3 loop is CASSLEAGPSTDTQYF. In DNA form, the CDR3 reads TGCGCCAGCAGCTTGGAAGCGGGACCCAGCACAGATACGCAGTATTTT.